The 23 T cell receptor beta chains reported below all come from one sample, sequenced in a study of CD8+ T cells in alopecia areata. Isolated RNA was reverse transcribed into cDNA used as the sequencing template. Using immunoSEQ multiplex PCR, the repertoire was profiled, and TCRdb retains in-frame clones only, with some absent. The sample has about 210,000 clones, about three fifths seen once; the top ten hold around 1.6%. The treatment is: oral pan-JAK inhibitor, 5-10 mg twice daily. Sequencing was performed on CD4+ T cells sorted from blood, taken at week 4, from a patient treated with tofacitinib. The receptors here all came from a human donor with alopecia areata.

The gene calls are TRBV4-3 and TRBJ1-2; D is perhaps TRBD1 (5 bases). The CDR3 consists of 17 residues. Trimming removed 1 base at V and 0 bases at J, with 15 bases between. Germline CDR1 LGHNA, CDR2 YSLEER. The CDR3 sequence: CASSQAGGTASNYGYTF. The CDR3 nucleotides read TGCGCCAGCAGCCAAGCGGGAGGGACGGCATCTAACTATGGCTACACCTTC.

This chain joins TRBV30 and TRBJ2-5, with D perhaps TRBD1 (6 bases). Germline V gene lookup returns CDR1 GTSNPN and CDR2 SVGIG (reference sequence). CDR3 length equals 13 residues. Trimming took off 2 bases at V and 4 bases at J, with 11 bases between the two ends. This chain's CDR3 is CAWSLRGGETQYF. In nucleotides, the CDR3 is TGTGCCTGGAGTTTGAGAGGGGGAGAGACCCAGTACTTC.

This clone showed up just once. The chain employs TRBV5-1 and TRBJ2-7, with 8 positions matching TRBD1. This CDR3 has 17 amino acids. The V gene's germline CDR1 is SGHRS and CDR2 YFSETQ. Losses at the gene ends were 0 bases for V and 7 bases for J; bases not matched to a gene: 15. In DNA, the CDR3 is TGCGCCAGCAGCTTGGCACAAGGTACAGGGGGTCCAAGGGAGCAGTACTTC. Translation gives CASSLAQGTGGPREQYF.

CDR3 sequence reads: CSVAPRHPTYEQYF. DNA for the CDR3: TGCAGCGTTGCCCCTCGCCACCCTACCTACGAGCAGTACTTC. The V and J genes are TRBV29-1 and TRBJ2-7; D is uncertain. This CDR3 region has 14 residues. V was cut by 4 bases and J by 2 bases, with 15 bases left in between. Germline CDR1 is SQVTM and CDR2 is ANQGSEA.

V usage is TRBV29-1 and J usage is TRBJ1-2; 7 nucleotides align to TRBD1. V was clipped by 6 bases and J by 8 bases; unmatched bases: 9. Germline assignment: CDR1 SQVTM and CDR2 ANQGSEA. This CDR3 spans 12 amino acids. CDR3 sequence (DNA): TGCAGCGTGGGCAAGGGGGCGGGCGGCTACACCTTC. It is translated as CSVGKGAGGYTF.

The V and J genes are TRBV30 and TRBJ2-5, with D possibly being TRBD2 (6 bases). The CDR3 loop spans 14 amino acids. Germline-derived CDR1 and CDR2 are GTSNPN and SVGIG (reference sequence). The V gene lost 1 base and the J gene lost 3 bases, with 12 bases spanning the gap. The CDR3 sequence: CAWSGPSVKETQYF. DNA for the CDR3: TGTGCCTGGAGTGGCCCTAGCGTCAAAGAGACCCAGTACTTC.

This CDR3 reads CATSRRQGSEDTQYF. CDR3 DNA sequence: TGTGCCACCAGCAGGCGACAGGGGTCTGAAGATACGCAGTATTTT. The J gene is TRBJ2-3, the V gene TRBV15; 8 bases line up with TRBD1. Germline-derived CDR1 and CDR2 are LNHNV and YYDKDF (reference sequence). J lost 5 bases, V lost 3 bases, and 7 bases had no gene match. The length of the CDR3 is 15 residues.

This rearrangement joins TRBV27 to TRBJ2-7, with D uncertain. CDR1 is MNHEY and CDR2 is SMNVEV in the germline V gene (reference sequence). V was cut by 3 bases and J by 0 bases, with 9 bases left in between. CDR3 size: 14 residues. The CDR3 sequence is CASSFSPTSYEQYF. The CDR3 DNA reads TGTGCCAGCAGTTTTTCCCCTACCTCCTACGAGCAGTACTTC.

This chain joins TRBV6-5 and TRBJ2-7; 10 positions match TRBD2. In germline, CDR1 is MNHEY, CDR2 SVGAGI. The CDR3 spans 14 residues. Unmatched junction bases numbered 1, after V lost 2 bases and J lost 3 bases. The CDR3 sequence is CASSYTSGVYEQYF. CDR3 nucleotide sequence: TGTGCCAGCAGTTACACTAGCGGGGTCTACGAGCAGTACTTC.

This sequence joins TRBV5-1 and TRBJ1-5; D is unclear. Per the germline V gene, CDR1 is SGHRS and CDR2 is YFSETQ. CDR3 length equals 13 residues. V was clipped by 4 bases and J by 6 bases, with 11 bases between them. Here the CDR3 reads CASSALSGQPQHF. The CDR3 nucleotides read TGCGCCAGCAGCGCCCTTTCGGGTCAGCCCCAGCATTTT.

The rearrangement uses TRBV30 and TRBJ2-1, with D unclear. Looked up from germline, CDR1 is GTSNPN and CDR2 is SVGIG (reference sequence). This CDR3 has 14 amino acids. Trimming left V 4 bases short and J 1 base short, with 11 bases between. CDR3 protein: CAWKTTRSYNEQFF. The CDR3 bases are TGTGCCTGGAAGACCACCAGATCCTACAATGAGCAGTTCTTC.

The CDR3 nucleotides read TGTGCCAGCAGTGAAATTCCCAACCAGAAGAGCTATGGCTACACCTTC. Translated: CASSEIPNQKSYGYTF. This chain links TRBV6-1 with TRBJ1-2; D gene ambiguous. This CDR3 is 16 amino acids long. V lost 2 bases to trimming and J lost 4 bases, with 17 bases between them. Germline CDR1 MNHNS, CDR2 SASEGT.

This rearrangement joins TRBV15 to TRBJ2-7; a weak D match, TRBD2 (6 bases). V lost 1 base and J 5 bases, leaving 9 bases between the germline ends. Germline CDR1 reads LNHNV; CDR2 reads YYDKDF (reference sequence). This CDR3 is 13 amino acids long. The CDR3 region is CATSRGSGDEQYF. The CDR3 coding sequence is TGTGCCACCAGCAGAGGTTCGGGGGACGAGCAGTACTTC.

The genes are TRBV14 and TRBJ2-7; D may be TRBD1 (5 bases). Trimming shortened V by 1 base and J by 6 bases, and 16 bases separated the two germline ends. Germline values: CDR1 SGHDN, CDR2 FVKESK. CDR3 length equals 15 residues. This chain's CDR3 is CASSQVPGRAGEQYF. The CDR3 coding sequence is TGTGCCAGCAGCCAAGTTCCAGGCAGGGCCGGCGAGCAGTACTTC.

The table lists this clone with a count of one. The CDR3 region has the DNA TGCGCCAGCAGCTTGGAACAGCCAAACGGGGAGACCCAGTACTTC. It is translated as CASSLEQPNGETQYF. The chain employs TRBV5-1 and TRBJ2-5; D unclear. Germline CDR1 SGHRS, CDR2 YFSETQ. V was trimmed by 0 bases and J by 5 bases, leaving 14 bases between them. This CDR3 has 15 residues.

Concerning this clone itself: The identical CDR3 is also encoded by other nucleotide sequences in the sample. V is TRBV30 and J is TRBJ1-1; possibly TRBD1 for D (5 bases). Germline CDR1 reads GTSNPN; CDR2 reads SVGIG (reference sequence). This CDR3 comprises 13 residues. The V and J ends lost 1 base and 2 bases respectively, with 8 bases between them. This CDR3 is CAWSGQRNTEAFF. DNA of the CDR3: TGTGCCTGGAGTGGACAGAGAAACACTGAAGCTTTCTTT.

This clone occurred a few times. The chain uses TRBV7-2 and TRBJ2-2; D might be TRBD1 (5 bases). Germline loops: CDR1 SGHTA, CDR2 FQGNSA. The germline V and J ends were trimmed by 2 bases and 8 bases, with 12 bases remaining between them. This CDR3 contains 14 residues. CDR3: CASSLRQLSGELFF. CDR3 coding DNA: TGTGCCAGCAGCTTAAGACAGCTTTCGGGGGAGCTGTTTTTT.

V usage is TRBV30 and J usage is TRBJ2-5; D is unresolved. Germline CDR1 reads GTSNPN; CDR2 reads SVGIG (reference sequence). CDR3 length: 13 residues. V lost 0 bases to trimming and J lost 5 bases, with 10 bases between them. The CDR3 loop is CAWSVTPSETQYF. In DNA form, the CDR3 reads TGTGCCTGGAGTGTAACTCCGTCGGAGACCCAGTACTTC.

CDR3 sequence reads: CSATPGMGYNEQFF. The CDR3 DNA is TGCAGCGCAACCCCGGGAATGGGGTACAATGAGCAGTTCTTC. J is TRBJ2-1 and V is TRBV29-1, with D perhaps TRBD2 (5 bases). CDR1 and CDR2 (germline): SQVTM, ANQGSEA. The ends were cut back, 7 bases at V and 4 bases at J, with 17 bases in the middle. The CDR3 has 14 amino acids.

The V call is TRBV6-1, the J call TRBJ2-3, with 8 bases that match TRBD1. CDR1 and CDR2 from the germline V gene are MNHNS and SASEGT. CDR3 size: 15 residues. V trimming: 7 bases; J trimming: 4 bases; junction bases outside the gene matches: 10. CDR3 DNA: TGTGCCAGCATGGGTACAGGGGGTCGGGCAGATACGCAGTATTTT. Translating it yields CASMGTGGRADTQYF.

The J gene is TRBJ1-6, the V gene TRBV30; 7 bases map to TRBD1. Germline V gene data show CDR1 as GTSNPN and CDR2 as SVGIG (reference sequence). Trimming took 2 bases from V and 16 from J; bases not matched to a gene: 11. The CDR3 loop spans 13 amino acids. The CDR3, as DNA: TGTGCCTGGAGTCGGGACAGCCCCGTCCGACTCCACTTT. Protein product: CAWSRDSPVRLHF. The complete variable domain, with remaining parts taken from reference TRBV30 and TRBJ1-6, reads SQTIHQWPATLVQPVGSPLSLECTVEGTSNPNLYWYRQAAGRGLQLLFYSVGIGQISSEVPQNLSASRPQDRQFILSSKKLLLSDSGFYLCAWSRDSPVRLHFGNGTRLTVT.

The chain combines TRBV29-1 with TRBJ2-5, with 8 bases aligning to TRBD1. The CDR3 has 14 residues. Germline lookup yields CDR1 SQVTM and CDR2 ANQGSEA. V was pared by 2 bases and J by 1 base, with 3 bases of the junction left unmatched. CDR3 loop: CSVERTGGQETQYF. The CDR3 nucleotides read TGCAGCGTTGAACGCACAGGGGGCCAAGAGACCCAGTACTTC. Based on the CDR3 plus reference TRBV29-1 and TRBJ2-5, the full variable domain is SAVISQKPSRDICQRGTSLTIQCQVDSQVTMMFWYRQQPGQSLTLIATANQGSEATYESGFVIDKFPISRPNLTFSTLTVSNMSPEDSSIYLCSVERTGGQETQYFGPGTRLLVL.

V is TRBV7-9 and J is TRBJ2-1, with 7 bases matching TRBD1. After removal of 5 bases from V and 5 bases from J, the junction contained 3 bases not matched to a gene. The V gene's germline CDR1 is SEHNR and CDR2 FQNEAQ (reference sequence). This CDR3 spans 13 amino acids. The CDR3 sequence is CASSRGTDNEQFF. Written as DNA, the CDR3 is TGTGCCAGCAGCAGAGGGACAGACAATGAGCAGTTCTTC.